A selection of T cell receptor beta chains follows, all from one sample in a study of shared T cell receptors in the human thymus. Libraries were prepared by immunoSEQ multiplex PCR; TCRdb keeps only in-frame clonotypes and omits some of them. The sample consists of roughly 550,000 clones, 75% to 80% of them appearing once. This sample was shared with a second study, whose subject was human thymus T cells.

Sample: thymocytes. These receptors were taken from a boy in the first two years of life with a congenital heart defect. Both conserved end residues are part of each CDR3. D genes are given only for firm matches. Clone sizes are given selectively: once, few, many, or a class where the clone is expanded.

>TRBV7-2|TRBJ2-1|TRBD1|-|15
TGTGCCAGCAGCTTAGAAGGACAGGGCTACAATGAGCAGTTCTTC
CASSLEGQGYNEQFF
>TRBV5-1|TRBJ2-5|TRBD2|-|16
TGCGCCAGCAGCTCGGGACTAGCGGGAGGACATGAGACCCAGTACTTC
CASSSGLAGGHETQYF
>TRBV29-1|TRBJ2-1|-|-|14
TGCAGCGTTCCCCCGGGGGGCCCCTACAATGAGCAGTTCTTC
CSVPPGGPYNEQFF
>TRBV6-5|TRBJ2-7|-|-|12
TGTGCCAGCGGCTGGGGCGGATACGAGCAGTACTTC
CASGWGGYEQYF
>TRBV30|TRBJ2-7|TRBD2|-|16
TGTGCCTGGAGTGTATCTGCGGGAGGTAGGAGGAACGAGCAGTACTTC
CAWSVSAGGRRNEQYF
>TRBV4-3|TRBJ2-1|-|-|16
TGCGCCAGCAGCCAAGGCCACGGGAGCCACTACAATGAGCAGTTCTTC
CASSQGHGSHYNEQFF
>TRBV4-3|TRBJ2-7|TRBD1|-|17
TGCGCCAGCAGCCAAGGGCGACGGACAGGGAATATCGACGAGCAGTACTTC
CASSQGRRTGNIDEQYF
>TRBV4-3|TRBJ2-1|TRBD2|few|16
TGCGCCAGCAGCCAAGATCTGGCTAGCGGGAACAATGAGCAGTTCTTC
CASSQDLASGNNEQFF
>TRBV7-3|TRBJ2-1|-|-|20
TGTGCCAGCAGCTTAACGTTAAGCCGGGGGAGCGGCGGAGCAAACAATGAGCAGTTCTTC
CASSLTLSRGSGGANNEQFF
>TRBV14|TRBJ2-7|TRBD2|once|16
TGTGCCAGCAGCCAGTATTTAGGTGGGAGGGACTACGAGCAGTACTTC
CASSQYLGGRDYEQYF
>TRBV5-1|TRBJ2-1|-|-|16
TGCGCCAGCAGCTTGGATCGGGGTCAGGGACTCAATGAGCAGTTCTTC
CASSLDRGQGLNEQFF
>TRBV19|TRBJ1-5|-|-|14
TGTGCCAGTAGTATCAAGGTTACAGGTCAGCCCCAGCATTTT
CASSIKVTGQPQHF
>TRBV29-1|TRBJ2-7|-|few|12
TGCAGCGCTAAAAAAGGCCCGGGCGAGCAGTACTTC
CSAKKGPGEQYF
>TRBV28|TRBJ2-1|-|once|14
TGTGCCATCGAGAGTACTAACACCTACAATGAGCAGTTCTTC
CAIESTNTYNEQFF
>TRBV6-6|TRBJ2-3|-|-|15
TGTGCCAGCAGCCAATTGGACTCCCGCACAGATACGCAGTATTTT
CASSQLDSRTDTQYF
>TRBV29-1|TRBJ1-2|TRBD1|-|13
TGCAGCGTTCAGTACCAGGGGGAAGTTGGCTACACCTTC
CSVQYQGEVGYTF
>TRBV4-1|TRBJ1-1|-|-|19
TGCGCCAGCAGCCAAGATCTCCTGGGTACAGGCTCCATGAACACTGAAGCTTTCTTT
CASSQDLLGTGSMNTEAFF
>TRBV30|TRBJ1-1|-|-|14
TGTGCCTGGAGTGTAGAGGGCCAGAACACTGAAGCTTTCTTT
CAWSVEGQNTEAFF
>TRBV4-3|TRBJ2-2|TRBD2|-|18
TGCGCCAGCAGCCAGACCCCCTGGCGGGAGGGGACCACCGGGGAGCTGTTTTTT
CASSQTPWREGTTGELFF
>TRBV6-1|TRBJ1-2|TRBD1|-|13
TGTGCCAGCAGTGTCTCAGGGGGCTATGGCTACACCTTC
CASSVSGGYGYTF
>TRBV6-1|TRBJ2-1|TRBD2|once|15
TGTGCCAGCAGTGAACTAGCGGGGGGCTACAATGAGCAGTTCTTC
CASSELAGGYNEQFF
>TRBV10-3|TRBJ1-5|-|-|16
TGTGCCATCAGCGCCGCCGGGACAAGGGAAAATCAGCCCCAGCATTTT
CAISAAGTRENQPQHF
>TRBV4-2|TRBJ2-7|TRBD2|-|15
TGTGCCAGCAGCCCCCGACTAGCGGGGGACTACGAGCAGTACTTC
CASSPRLAGDYEQYF
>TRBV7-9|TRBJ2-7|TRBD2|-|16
TGTGCCAGCAGCCCCGGGACTAGCGGAGGCTTCTACGAGCAGTACTTC
CASSPGTSGGFYEQYF
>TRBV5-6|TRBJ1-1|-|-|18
TGTGCCAGCAGCTTCAGACAGTCCCCGGGCCCGGAGAACACTGAAGCTTTCTTT
CASSFRQSPGPENTEAFF
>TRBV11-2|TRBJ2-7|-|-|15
TGTGCCAGCAGCTTAGATGGGGGGGCGGAGTACGAGCAGTACTTC
CASSLDGGAEYEQYF
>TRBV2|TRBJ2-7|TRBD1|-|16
TGTGCCAGCAGTGAGAGAAGACAGGGGTACTCCTACGAGCAGTACTTC
CASSERRQGYSYEQYF
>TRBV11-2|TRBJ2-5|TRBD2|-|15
TGTGCCAGCAGCTTAGTGGCGGGAGATTCGGAGACCCAGTACTTC
CASSLVAGDSETQYF
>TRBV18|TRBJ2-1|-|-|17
TGTGCCAGCTCACCATCGAGGGAGCCGAGCTCCTACAATGAGCAGTTCTTC
CASSPSREPSSYNEQFF
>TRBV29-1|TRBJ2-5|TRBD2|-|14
TGCAGCGTTGATGTTAGCGGGTCACAAGAGACCCAGTACTTC
CSVDVSGSQETQYF
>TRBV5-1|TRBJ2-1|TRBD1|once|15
TGCGCCAGCAGCTGGGCCCCGGGACAGGGAAATGAGCAGTTCTTC
CASSWAPGQGNEQFF
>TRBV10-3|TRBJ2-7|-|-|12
TGTGCCATCAGCGGAGGGGGGGGCGAGCAGTACTTC
CAISGGGGEQYF
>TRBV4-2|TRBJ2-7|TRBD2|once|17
TGTGCCAGCAGCCAAGGGCCCCGGACTAGATTCTTCTACGAGCAGTACTTC
CASSQGPRTRFFYEQYF
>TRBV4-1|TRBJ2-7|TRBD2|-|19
TGCGCCAGCAGCCAAGATGGAGTAGCGGGAGGGCCTAGGTCCTACGAGCAGTACTTC
CASSQDGVAGGPRSYEQYF
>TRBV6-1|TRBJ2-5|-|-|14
TGTGCCAGCACTGTAGGACAGGGAGGGGAGACCCAGTACTTC
CASTVGQGGETQYF
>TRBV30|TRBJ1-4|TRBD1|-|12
TGTGCCTGGGGCGGGACAGGCGAAAAACTGTTTTTT
CAWGGTGEKLFF
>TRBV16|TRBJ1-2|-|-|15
TGTGCCAGCAGCCAACGGCAGCCTGAGGACTATGGCTACACCTTC
CASSQRQPEDYGYTF
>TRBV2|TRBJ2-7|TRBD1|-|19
TGTGCCAGCAGTGGAGAAAGTCTCAGGGGGATCCTGAGCTCCTACGAGCAGTACTTC
CASSGESLRGILSSYEQYF
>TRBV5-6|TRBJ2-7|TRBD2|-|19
TGTGCCAGCAGCCATAAAGGACTAGCGGGAGATCTAGAGTTCTACGAGCAGTACTTC
CASSHKGLAGDLEFYEQYF
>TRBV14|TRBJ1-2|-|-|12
TGTGCCAGCAGCACTGCGGGGAATGGCTACACCTTC
CASSTAGNGYTF
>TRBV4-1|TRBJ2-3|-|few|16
TGCGCCAGCAGCCAAGACCGGGACTCTTACACAGATACGCAGTATTTT
CASSQDRDSYTDTQYF